These 8 T cell receptor beta chains originate from one sample sequenced in a study of blood T cell repertoires in COVID-19. TCRdb's table, derived via immunoSEQ multiplex PCR, lists solely in-frame clones and lacks some. The profile shows around 100,000 clones, 85% of them singletons. The specimen was peripheral blood. The origin of the receptors is a man in his forties with acute or convalescent COVID-19.

The chain uses TRBV18 and TRBJ1-2; the match to TRBD1 covers 7 bases. This CDR3 is 15 amino acids long. Per the germline V gene, CDR1 is KGHSH and CDR2 is LQKENI. With 3 bases clipped from V and 3 bases from J, the junction kept 7 bases outside the gene matches. The CDR3 protein is CASSPTTGIDYGYTF. The CDR3 DNA is TGTGCCAGCTCACCGACGACAGGGATCGACTATGGCTACACCTTC.

This clone was recorded only once. This chain's CDR3 is CANPKYRLNTGELFF. The DNA for the CDR3 is TGCGCCAACCCTAAGTACAGGCTGAACACCGGGGAGCTGTTTTTT. This rearrangement joins TRBV5-1 to TRBJ2-2; possibly TRBD1 for D (5 bases). CDR1 and CDR2 from the germline V gene are SGHRS and YFSETQ. The CDR3 loop spans 15 amino acids. V lost 9 bases and J lost 1, with 16 bases in between.

The chain employs TRBV7-8 and TRBJ1-4, with TRBD1 as a possible D gene (6 bases). CDR3 length: 16 amino acids. Germline V gene lookup returns CDR1 SGHVS and CDR2 FQNEAQ. With 1 base removed from V and 3 bases from J, the gap between germline ends came to 12 bases. The CDR3 coding sequence is TGTGCCAGCAGCTTAGTGCGGGGGCTGCCTAATGAAAAACTGTTTTTT. Protein product: CASSLVRGLPNEKLFF.

The rearrangement uses TRBV11-2 and TRBJ2-7, with D perhaps matching TRBD2 (5 bases). The CDR3 extends over 14 amino acids. V was trimmed by 4 bases and J by 3 bases, leaving 13 bases between them. The germline V gene has CDR1 SGHAT and CDR2 FQNNGV. The CDR3 nucleotides read TGTGCCAGCAGCTGGGGAGTGAGTGGCTACGAGCAGTACTTC. Translation gives CASSWGVSGYEQYF.

This chain connects TRBV4-2 to TRBJ2-3; possibly TRBD1 for D (6 bases). The CDR3 is made up of 16 amino acids. Germline lookup yields CDR1 LGHNA and CDR2 YNFKEQ. V was cut by 4 bases and J by 2 bases, with 16 bases left in between. Here the CDR3 reads CASSPDLDSYTDTQYF. Here the CDR3 DNA reads TGTGCCAGCAGCCCAGACCTGGACAGTTACACAGATACGCAGTATTTT.

The count of this clone is one. This chain connects TRBV7-2 to TRBJ1-3; no clear D gene. The ends were cut back, 5 bases at V and 0 bases at J, with 11 bases in the middle. The CDR3 loop spans 15 amino acids. From germline, CDR1 is SGHTA and CDR2 FQGNSA. DNA for the CDR3: TGTGCCAGCAGCCCCTATCTCTCCTCTGGAAACACCATATATTTT. Protein: CASSPYLSSGNTIYF.

Note on this clone: The limits of the CDR3 on the DNA are not certain, so only TCRdb's listed CDR3 is given. This sequence joins TRBV19 and TRBJ1-5; the table names TRBD1, a call not compared with the DNA. Including both end residues, the CDR3 is 17 amino acids long. Germline CDR1 LNHDA, CDR2 SQIVND (reference sequence). The CDR3 sequence is CASTSGRGKYSNQPQHF.

This chain connects TRBV2 to TRBJ1-3, with D unclear. V gave up 4 bases and J gave up 8 bases, with 6 bases separating them. CDR1 and CDR2 from the germline V gene are SNHLY and FYNNEI. CDR3 length: 11 amino acids. The CDR3 sequence is CASSVVHTIYF. The CDR3, as DNA: TGTGCCAGCAGTGTCGTCCACACCATATATTTT. Using reference TRBV2 and TRBJ1-3 for the parts outside the CDR3, the full variable domain is EPEVTQTPSHQVTQMGQEVILRCVPISNHLYFYWYRQILGQKVEFLVSFYNNEISEKSEIFDDQFSVERPDGSNFTLKIRSTKLEDSAMYFCASSVVHTIYFGEGSWLTVV.